This passage covers 27 T cell receptor beta chains from one sample sequenced in a study of Ad26.COV2.S vaccination and SARS-CoV-2 variants. Treatment here: approximately 18 received Ad26.COV2.S at low or high dose, single or two shots; about 5 received placebo; per-sample allocation not given. Vaccine and placebo recipients were sampled on day 63 after the first injection. Clones were sequenced by immunoSEQ multiplex PCR, and TCRdb holds only the in-frame ones, with some missing. The profile shows almost 400,000 clones, 89% of them singletons. The source was peripheral blood, collected in a trial of Ad26.COV2.S vaccine versus placebo. Every receptor here comes from a person aged 18-65 years who received the Ad26.COV2.S COVID-19 vaccine or a placebo.

This sequence joins TRBV5-1 and TRBJ1-2; 9 bases fit TRBD1. The CDR3 consists of 19 residues. Germline V gives CDR1 SGHRS, CDR2 YFSETQ. J lost 3 bases, V lost 0 bases, and 15 bases had no gene match. In nucleotides, the CDR3 is TGCGCCAGCAGCTTGGGGCTCGGGACAGGGCCTGGGCGGTACTATGGCTACACCTTC. Its protein product is CASSLGLGTGPGRYYGYTF.

This clone has just a few counts. The chain employs TRBV19 and TRBJ2-1; 13 nucleotides match TRBD2. After removal of 5 bases from V and 1 base from J, the junction contained 14 bases not matched to a gene. The CDR3 is 20 residues long. Germline V CDR1 and CDR2: LNHDA, SQIVND (reference sequence). CDR3 amino acids: CASSDPGLAGESRSYNEQFF. Written as DNA, the CDR3 is TGTGCCAGTAGTGATCCCGGACTAGCGGGAGAATCTAGGTCCTACAATGAGCAGTTCTTC.

The CDR3 spells CASSLPTSGQETQYF. DNA of the CDR3: TGTGCCAGCAGCTTACCGACTAGCGGGCAAGAGACCCAGTACTTC. The chain couples TRBV7-9 to TRBJ2-5; 10 nucleotides agree with TRBD2. The V and J ends lost 2 bases and 2 bases, in that order; junction bases with no gene match: 2. The length of the CDR3 is 15 residues. Germline CDR1 is SEHNR and CDR2 is FQNEAQ (reference sequence).

The chain uses TRBV19 and TRBJ1-5; D uncertain. Germline CDR1 is LNHDA and CDR2 is SQIVND (reference sequence). This CDR3 region has 15 residues. Trimming removed 7 bases at V and 3 bases at J, with 16 bases between. The CDR3 bases are TGTGCCAGTATTCCCTCCGGACTGTCCAATCAGCCCCAGCATTTT. Protein: CASIPSGLSNQPQHF.

The J gene is TRBJ2-2, the V gene TRBV11-2; TRBD2 matches at 7 bases. The V segment lost 10 bases and the J segment 6 bases; nucleotides outside the gene matches: 14. In germline, CDR1 is SGHAT, CDR2 FQNNGV. This CDR3 has 15 residues. CDR3 nucleotides: TGTGCCACCAGTTGGGGGGGTGCATTAGCCGGGGAGCTGTTTTTT. Translated, it gives CATSWGGALAGELFF.

This clone was recorded a few times. The rearrangement uses TRBV4-1 and TRBJ1-2; TRBD1 aligns across 9 bases. The V gene's germline CDR1 is MGHRA and CDR2 YSYEKL. V was pared by 4 bases and J by 6 bases, with 21 bases of the junction left unmatched. The CDR3 extends over 19 amino acids. CDR3 nucleotides: TGCGCCAGCAGCCGGTATACTCCGGGACAGGGAGGGAATGAAAATGGCTACACCTTC. It yields the protein CASSRYTPGQGGNENGYTF.

This chain joins TRBV15 and TRBJ2-3; no definite D call. Germline-derived CDR1 and CDR2 are LNHNV and YYDKDF (reference sequence). The CDR3 totals 13 residues. V gave up 0 bases and J gave up 11 bases, with 12 bases separating them. The CDR3 is CATSRDRPTRQYF. In DNA, the CDR3 is TGTGCCACCAGCAGAGATCGTCCTACGAGGCAGTATTTT. Full variable domain (outside the CDR3, taken from reference TRBV15 and TRBJ2-3): DAMVIQNPRYQVTQFGKPVTLSCSQTLNHNVMYWYQQKSSQAPKLLFHYYDKDFNNEADTPDNFQSRRPNTSFCFLDIRSPGLGDTAMYLCATSRDRPTRQYFGPGTRLTVL.

The genes are TRBV5-8 and TRBJ2-1, with 13 bases lining up with TRBD2. CDR3 size: 16 residues. Looked up from germline, CDR1 is SGHTS and CDR2 is YDEGEE. Trimming cost V 2 bases and J 7 bases; bases outside gene matches: 6. The chain's CDR3 is CASSLRTSGSLNEQFF. In DNA form, the CDR3 reads TGTGCCAGCAGCTTAAGGACTAGCGGGAGTTTAAATGAGCAGTTCTTC.

This chain joins TRBV5-1 and TRBJ1-6; TRBD1 matches at 11 bases. This CDR3 has 18 amino acids. Germline trimming cut 3 bases from V and 0 bases from J; bases unmatched to any gene: 5. The germline V gene has CDR1 SGHRS and CDR2 YFSETQ. CDR3 region: CASSSWTGGSSYNSPLHF. For the CDR3, the DNA is TGCGCCAGCAGCTCGTGGACAGGGGGCAGCTCCTATAATTCACCCCTCCACTTT.

The chain has TRBV3-1 (or the pseudogene TRBV3-2) and TRBJ2-1, with no clear D. V was pared by 1 base and J by 4 bases, with 20 bases between. The length of the CDR3 is 18 residues. Germline CDR1 and CDR2: LGHDT and YNNKEL (reference sequence). DNA of the CDR3: TGTGCCAGCAGCCAAGCTATAGGTTCTAAGTCGGTGTACAATGAGCAGTTCTTC. Its translation is CASSQAIGSKSVYNEQFF.

The chain uses TRBV13 and TRBJ2-6; 8 positions agree with TRBD2. In germline, CDR1 is PRHDT, CDR2 FYEKMQ (reference sequence). This CDR3 spans 17 amino acids. Trimming took 0 bases from V and 4 from J; bases not matched to a gene: 5. The CDR3 nucleotides read TGTGCCAGCAGCTTAGGTCGAGCGGGGGCCGGGGCCAACGTCCTGACTTTC. This gives the protein CASSLGRAGAGANVLTF. Complete variable domain (other parts from reference TRBV13 and TRBJ2-6): AAGVIQSPRHLIKEKRETATLKCYPIPRHDTVYWYQQGPGQDPQFLISFYEKMQSDKGSIPDRFSAQQFSDYHSELNMSSLELGDSALYFCASSLGRAGAGANVLTFGAGSRLTVL.

The chain employs TRBV5-1 and TRBJ2-1, with D possibly TRBD2 on 6 matching bases. Looked up from germline, CDR1 is SGHRS and CDR2 is YFSETQ. V lost 6 bases to trimming and J lost 2 bases, with 12 bases between them. CDR3 length: 14 amino acids. The DNA of the CDR3 is TGCGCCAGCACCGCCGGGGGTGCCTACAATGAGCAGTTCTTC. Protein sequence: CASTAGGAYNEQFF. Full variable domain (missing parts from reference TRBV5-1 and TRBJ2-1): KAGVTQTPRYLIKTRGQQVTLSCSPISGHRSVSWYQQTPGQGLQFLFEYFSETQRNKGNFPGRFSGRQFSNSRSEMNVSTLELGDSALYLCASTAGGAYNEQFFGPGTRLTVL.

The chain employs TRBV9 and TRBJ2-2; 8 bases are shared with TRBD2. The germline V gene encodes CDR1 SGDLS and CDR2 YYNGEE. V lost 10 bases and J lost 5; bases outside the gene matches: 13. CDR3 length: 15 amino acids. CDR3 sequence (DNA): TGTGCCCCTGGGGGCACTAGCGGTTTTACCGGGGAGCTGTTTTTT. Residues: CAPGGTSGFTGELFF.

This CDR3 reads CAISPGGSSNQPQHF. Written as DNA, the CDR3 is TGTGCCATCAGCCCCGGGGGGTCAAGCAATCAGCCCCAGCATTTT. The rearrangement links TRBV10-3 to TRBJ1-5; perhaps TRBD1 as D (5 bases). The germline CDR1 and CDR2 sequences are ENHRY and SYGVKD. The CDR3 covers 15 residues. With 6 bases removed from V and 1 base from J, the gap between germline ends came to 13 bases.

The genes are TRBV5-8 and TRBJ2-5; D may be TRBD2 (5 bases). The CDR3 consists of 17 residues. CDR1 is SGHTS and CDR2 is YDEGEE in the germline V gene. V was shortened by 1 base and J by 1 base, with 17 bases between the two germline ends. The CDR3 DNA is TGTGCCAGCAGCTTGAACTTCGGGGTTTCCCTCCAAGAGACCCAGTACTTC. Translated: CASSLNFGVSLQETQYF.

The CDR3 sequence is CASGGWGGEQYF. CDR3 DNA sequence: TGTGCCTCCGGAGGTTGGGGGGGCGAGCAGTACTTC. The V call is TRBV24-1, the J call TRBJ2-7; TRBD2 aligns across 7 bases. The CDR3 runs to 12 residues. V was clipped by 12 bases and J by 6 bases; unmatched bases: 10. Germline V lookup: CDR1 KGHDR, CDR2 SFDVKD.

The chain employs TRBV19 and TRBJ2-1, with a possible D match to TRBD1 (6 bases). The germline V gene encodes CDR1 LNHDA and CDR2 SQIVND (reference sequence). CDR3 size: 11 residues. In DNA form, the CDR3 reads TGTGCGGCAGGGGTATTGTTTGAGCAGTTCTTC. It codes for CAAGVLFEQFF.

The chain employs TRBV10-3 and TRBJ2-3, with TRBD1 matching 7 bases. The CDR3 has 13 amino acids. Germline V gene lookup returns CDR1 ENHRY and CDR2 SYGVKD. J was trimmed by 1 base and V by 9 bases; bases with no gene match: 4. In nucleotides, the CDR3 is TGTGCCATGCAGGGGGACGGCACAGATACGCAGTATTTT. Its translation: CAMQGDGTDTQYF.

The V and J genes are TRBV10-3 and TRBJ2-7, with D perhaps TRBD2 (5 bases). Germline lookup yields CDR1 ENHRY and CDR2 SYGVKD. The CDR3 runs 14 residues. V was trimmed by 2 bases and J by 4 bases, leaving 12 bases between them. The CDR3 reads CAISEHGKNYEQYF. DNA for the CDR3: TGTGCCATCAGTGAGCACGGGAAAAATTACGAGCAGTACTTC.

The gene calls are TRBV11-2 and TRBJ1-2; the match to TRBD1 covers 7 bases. In germline, CDR1 is SGHAT, CDR2 FQNNGV. The CDR3 is made up of 15 amino acids. V lost 1 base, J lost 8 bases, and 10 bases stayed unmatched. CDR3 sequence: CASSLGRQGYEGYTF. CDR3 coding DNA: TGTGCCAGCAGCTTAGGGAGACAGGGATACGAAGGCTACACCTTC.

This chain joins TRBV15 and TRBJ2-7; D is perhaps TRBD1 or TRBD2 (5 bases each). V lost 5 bases, J lost 7 bases, and 21 bases lay in between. The CDR3 runs to 15 residues. CDR1 LNHNV and CDR2 YYDKDF come from the germline V gene (reference sequence). CDR3: CATSWDRVPTEEQYF. CDR3 nucleotide sequence: TGTGCCACCAGCTGGGACCGGGTCCCTACGGAGGAGCAGTACTTC.

This clone has just one count. The chain carries TRBV29-1 and TRBJ1-2, with D possibly being TRBD1 (6 bases). The CDR3 sequence is 14 residues long. V lost 3 bases and J lost 5, with 16 bases in between. The germline gives CDR1 SQVTM, CDR2 ANQGSEA. Here the CDR3 reads CSVEGGGGAYGYTF. Here the CDR3 DNA reads TGCAGCGTTGAGGGGGGCGGAGGGGCGTATGGCTACACCTTC. Variable domain in full (rest from reference TRBV29-1 and TRBJ1-2): SAVISQKPSRDICQRGTSLTIQCQVDSQVTMMFWYRQQPGQSLTLIATANQGSEATYESGFVIDKFPISRPNLTFSTLTVSNMSPEDSSIYLCSVEGGGGAYGYTFGSGTRLTVV.

This clone was observed a single time. Other DNA sequences of this sample code for an identical CDR3. The J gene is TRBJ2-7, the V gene TRBV6-5; 10 nucleotides line up with TRBD2. CDR3 length: 14 amino acids. Germline V lookup: CDR1 MNHEY, CDR2 SVGAGI. J lost 1 base, V lost 6 bases, and 3 bases had no gene match. CDR3 sequence: CASRPGLASYEQYF. Here the CDR3 DNA reads TGTGCCAGCAGACCGGGACTAGCGTCCTACGAGCAGTACTTC.

This clone came up once. This chain connects TRBV6-4 to TRBJ2-7; 7 positions match TRBD2. CDR1 is MRHNA and CDR2 is SNTAGT in the germline V gene. V lost 4 bases, J lost 4 bases, and 4 bases stayed unmatched. This CDR3 is built from 13 residues. CDR3 DNA: TGTGCCAGCAGTGGGCAAGCGGGGTACGAGCAGTACTTC. It is translated as CASSGQAGYEQYF.

This chain uses TRBV27 with TRBJ2-3; tentative D call: TRBD1 (5 bases). Germline V gene data show CDR1 as MNHEY and CDR2 as SMNVEV (reference sequence). The V and J ends lost 2 bases and 0 bases respectively, with 12 bases between them. This CDR3 contains 16 residues. The CDR3 DNA follows: TGTGCCAGCAGTTTAGTGCAGGGAAGTAGCACAGATACGCAGTATTTT. Its translation: CASSLVQGSSTDTQYF.

Remarks on this clone: This specimen includes other DNA sequences encoding the same CDR3. V is TRBV6-1 and J is TRBJ2-7; 7 bases align to TRBD1. The CDR3 is made up of 15 amino acids. Looked up from germline, CDR1 is MNHNS and CDR2 is SASEGT. The ends lost 0 bases at V and 2 bases at J; junction bases unmatched: 4. The CDR3 nucleotides read TGTGCCAGCAGTGAAGCGCCGGGACAGACCTACGAGCAGTACTTC. Amino acid sequence: CASSEAPGQTYEQYF.

This chain uses TRBV7-9 with TRBJ1-4; no reliable D call. V dropped 1 base and J dropped 5 bases, with 8 bases sitting between them. Germline V CDR1 and CDR2: SEHNR, FQNEAQ (reference sequence). The CDR3 is 14 amino acids. In DNA, the CDR3 is TGTGCCAGCAGCTTAGGTGGGGTAAATGAAAAACTGTTTTTT. It translates to CASSLGGVNEKLFF.